Following are 30 T cell receptor beta chains from one sample sequenced in a study of T cell responses to AZD1222 COVID-19 vaccine. This table comes from immunoSEQ multiplex PCR, and its TCRdb copy is limited to in-frame clones, with some not included. The data contain under 200,000 clones, 80% to 95% of them seen just once; the ten biggest clones take up approximately 3.9%. The starting material was peripheral blood, obtained on day 0 of AZD1222 vaccination. These receptors came from an adult in good health.

This clone was detected a few times. The genes are TRBV5-5 and TRBJ1-1, with D uncertain. Germline CDR1 is SGHKS and CDR2 is YYEKEE (reference sequence). This CDR3 region has 14 residues. Trimming stripped 1 base from V and 1 base from J, with 8 bases between. CDR3 sequence reads: CASSLFVGNTEAFF. For the CDR3, the DNA is TGTGCCAGCAGCTTGTTTGTAGGGAACACTGAAGCTTTCTTT.

The genes are TRBV3-1 (or the pseudogene TRBV3-2) and TRBJ1-2; D is possibly TRBD1 (6 bases). The length of the CDR3 is 14 residues. Germline loops: CDR1 LGHDT, CDR2 YNNKEL (reference sequence). Trimming removed 3 bases at V and 4 bases at J, with 12 bases between. Here the CDR3 DNA reads TGTGCCAGCAGCCAGAGGACAGCTTTCTATGGCTACACCTTC. This sequence encodes CASSQRTAFYGYTF.

The chain carries TRBV2 and TRBJ1-6, with 8 positions matching TRBD1. Germline V gene sequence: CDR1 SNHLY, CDR2 FYNNEI. The CDR3 has 17 residues. Germline trimming cut 2 bases from V and 9 bases from J; bases unmatched to any gene: 12. CDR3 nucleotides: TGTGCCAGCAGTGAATGGGGGGCAGGGGGCCAAGGTTCACCCCTCCACTTT. This encodes CASSEWGAGGQGSPLHF.

This rearrangement joins TRBV27 to TRBJ2-7, with D possibly TRBD2 on 5 matching bases. The CDR3 is 16 amino acids. Germline values: CDR1 MNHEY, CDR2 SMNVEV (reference sequence). V dropped 5 bases and J dropped 0 bases, with 17 bases sitting between them. The CDR3 protein is CASSPIRGKISYEQYF. The CDR3 bases are TGTGCCAGCAGTCCGATCCGGGGTAAAATCTCCTACGAGCAGTACTTC.

The chain employs TRBV4-2 and TRBJ2-7; D is unclear. The V gene lost 2 bases and the J gene lost 2 bases, with 7 bases spanning the gap. CDR3 size: 13 residues. Germline V lookup: CDR1 LGHNA, CDR2 YNFKEQ. This chain's CDR3 is CASSQPAAYEQYF. Written as DNA, the CDR3 is TGTGCCAGCAGCCAACCGGCAGCCTACGAGCAGTACTTC.

The chain combines TRBV19 with TRBJ1-1; no reliable D call. This CDR3 spans 14 amino acids. The germline CDR1 and CDR2 sequences are LNHDA and SQIVND (reference sequence). Trimming removed 7 bases from V and 5 bases from J, with 17 bases in between. CDR3 region: CASITSGSGTEAFF. The CDR3 nucleotides read TGTGCCAGTATCACCTCGGGGTCTGGAACTGAAGCTTTCTTT. Together with reference TRBV19 and TRBJ1-1, the CDR3 gives the full variable domain: DGGITQSPKYLFRKEGQNVTLSCEQNLNHDAMYWYRQDPGQGLRLIYYSQIVNDFQKGDIAEGYSVSREKKESFPLTVTSAQKNPTAFYLCASITSGSGTEAFFGQGTRLTVV.

This clone was counted only a few times. The gene calls are TRBV6-1 and TRBJ1-2; D ambiguous. Trimming took 2 bases from V and 4 from J, leaving 8 bases between them. This CDR3 has 13 amino acids. Germline CDR1 is MNHNS and CDR2 is SASEGT. CDR3 coding DNA: TGTGCCAGCAGTGAAATCCAGATCTATGGCTACACCTTC. Residues: CASSEIQIYGYTF.

CDR3 coding DNA: TGTGCCAGCATGCGGCGGGGGGGGCATCAAGAGACCCAGTACTTC. Residues: CASMRRGGHQETQYF. This chain links TRBV6-5 with TRBJ2-5; 9 bases align to TRBD2. CDR1 MNHEY and CDR2 SVGAGI come from the germline V gene. The CDR3 covers 15 residues. The V segment lost 7 bases and the J segment 2 bases; nucleotides outside the gene matches: 8.

This clone has only one observation. This chain uses TRBV5-1 with TRBJ1-2; 10 bases align to TRBD1. The CDR3 length is 16 residues. Trimming removed 1 base from V and 7 bases from J; junction bases left unmatched: 10. Looked up from germline, CDR1 is SGHRS and CDR2 is YFSETQ. CDR3: CASSLTSGTGDGGYTF. The CDR3 DNA reads TGCGCCAGCAGCTTGACGTCCGGGACAGGGGACGGTGGCTACACCTTC.

A word on this clone: The same CDR3 also results from other DNA sequences found in this sample. The CDR3 here is CASSLAGGNTGELFF. The CDR3 nucleotides read TGCGCCAGCAGCTTGGCAGGGGGGAACACCGGGGAGCTGTTTTTT. This chain links TRBV5-1 with TRBJ2-2; 7 nucleotides agree with TRBD1. This CDR3 comprises 15 residues. CDR1 and CDR2 (germline): SGHRS, YFSETQ. J gave up 1 base and V 0 bases, and 0 bases lay outside the gene matches.

The CDR3 DNA reads TGTGCCACCTCCGGGACAGGAGCCTACGAGCAGTACTTC. It yields the protein CATSGTGAYEQYF. The V and J genes are TRBV6-5 and TRBJ2-7; 8 nucleotides align to TRBD1. The CDR3 length is 13 residues. V dropped 10 bases and J dropped 2; count of bases not matched to a gene: 7. Germline V gives CDR1 MNHEY, CDR2 SVGAGI.

This chain links TRBV11-2 with TRBJ2-3, with TRBD2 as a possible D gene (7 bases). From germline, CDR1 is SGHAT and CDR2 FQNNGV. Trimming left V 2 bases short and J 5 bases short, with 14 bases between. This CDR3 spans 15 amino acids. The CDR3: CASSLRRGLGDTQYF. The CDR3 DNA reads TGTGCCAGCAGCTTAAGGCGGGGGCTGGGAGATACGCAGTATTTT.

The chain recombines TRBV2 with TRBJ1-6, with TRBD1 as a possible D gene (5 bases). Trimming took 8 bases from V and 8 from J, leaving 10 bases between them. Germline lookup yields CDR1 SNHLY and CDR2 FYNNEI. The CDR3 is made up of 12 amino acids. The CDR3 DNA reads as TGTGCCAGCCGGGACTTAGATTCACCCCTCCACTTT. It encodes CASRDLDSPLHF.

This chain joins TRBV5-5 and TRBJ2-2; the match to TRBD1 covers 10 bases. J was trimmed by 2 bases and V by 4 bases; bases with no gene match: 14. Germline V gives CDR1 SGHKS, CDR2 YYEKEE (reference sequence). This CDR3 region has 19 residues. In DNA form, the CDR3 reads TGTGCCAGCAGCGTCATACGTCGGACAGGGGGGGTTAACACCGGGGAGCTGTTTTTT. This gives the protein CASSVIRRTGGVNTGELFF.

The V call is TRBV7-9, the J call TRBJ2-5, with D maybe TRBD1 (6 bases). Germline assignment: CDR1 SEHNR and CDR2 FQNEAQ (reference sequence). CDR3 length: 14 amino acids. Trimming removed 3 bases from V and 3 bases from J, with 11 bases in between. The chain's CDR3 is CASSFSGEKETQYF. CDR3 nucleotides: TGTGCCAGCAGCTTTTCAGGGGAAAAAGAGACCCAGTACTTC.

The rearrangement links TRBV30 to TRBJ1-1; D might be TRBD1 (5 bases). The CDR3 has 14 residues. The ends were cut back, 8 bases at V and 0 bases at J, with 16 bases in the middle. CDR1 is GTSNPN and CDR2 is SVGIG in the germline V gene (reference sequence). DNA of the CDR3: TGTGCCATTTGGGGCAGCAGTATGAACACTGAAGCTTTCTTT. Its protein is CAIWGSSMNTEAFF. Complete variable domain (other parts from reference TRBV30 and TRBJ1-1): SQTIHQWPATLVQPVGSPLSLECTVEGTSNPNLYWYRQAAGRGLQLLFYSVGIGQISSEVPQNLSASRPQDRQFILSSKKLLLSDSGFYLCAIWGSSMNTEAFFGQGTRLTVV.

The genes are TRBV5-1 and TRBJ1-2, with no clear D. Germline V lookup: CDR1 SGHRS, CDR2 YFSETQ. The CDR3 spans 13 residues. V lost 2 bases to trimming and J lost 5 bases, with 10 bases between them. CDR3 sequence reads: CASSLTAEYGYTF. As DNA, the CDR3 is TGCGCCAGCAGCTTAACGGCGGAATATGGCTACACCTTC.

The V call is TRBV12-3 or TRBV12-4, the J call TRBJ1-2, with a tentative D call TRBD1 (5 bases). The CDR3 sequence is 12 residues long. The V end was cut by 10 bases, the J end by 5 bases, with 14 bases between. CDR3 DNA: TGTGCCACGGGACGTTCGAATTATGGCTACACCTTC. Its protein product is CATGRSNYGYTF.

The chain combines TRBV6-5 with TRBJ2-2, with D unresolved. The CDR3 runs 15 residues. Per the germline V gene, CDR1 is MNHEY and CDR2 is SVGAGI. V was cut by 9 bases and J by 0 bases, with 14 bases left in between. CDR3 region: CASLKAVANTGELFF. CDR3 nucleotides: TGTGCCAGTCTCAAGGCGGTAGCGAACACCGGGGAGCTGTTTTTT.

The rearrangement joins TRBV7-9 to TRBJ1-2; 7 bases are a match to TRBD1. Per the germline V gene, CDR1 is SEHNR and CDR2 is FQNEAQ (reference sequence). J lost 4 bases, V lost 6 bases, and 8 bases had no gene match. The CDR3 runs to 14 residues. The DNA of the CDR3 is TGTGCCAGCAGTTTTAATACAGGGGTCTATGGCTACACCTTC. It yields the protein CASSFNTGVYGYTF.

This chain uses TRBV24-1 with TRBJ1-5; D is perhaps TRBD1 (5 bases). The germline V gene has CDR1 KGHDR and CDR2 SFDVKD. V shed 9 bases and J shed 2 bases, with 10 bases lying between them. The CDR3 covers 13 residues. As DNA, the CDR3 is TGTGCCACCGGTGGGGGGGGCAATCAGCCCCAGCATTTT. The encoded protein is CATGGGGNQPQHF.

The genes are TRBV27 and TRBJ1-3; D possibly corresponds to TRBD1 (5 bases). Trimming stripped 5 bases from V and 0 bases from J, with 14 bases between. There are 16 residues in the CDR3. Germline CDR1 is MNHEY and CDR2 is SMNVEV (reference sequence). CDR3 bases: TGTGCCAGCAGTCCGCAGGGACGGCTCTCTGGAAACACCATATATTTT. Protein product: CASSPQGRLSGNTIYF.

This sequence joins TRBV28 and TRBJ2-5; possibly TRBD2 for D (6 bases). Trimming shortened V by 10 bases and J by 5 bases, and 14 bases separated the two germline ends. The CDR3 runs to 12 residues. Germline-derived CDR1 and CDR2 are MDHEN and SYDVKM. The CDR3 loop is CATRRDLETQYF. The CDR3 DNA reads as TGTGCCACCCGGAGGGATCTTGAGACCCAGTACTTC.

J is TRBJ2-3 and V is TRBV11-2; a possible D gene is TRBD2 (6 bases). Germline V gene data show CDR1 as SGHAT and CDR2 as FQNNGV. V shed 5 bases and J shed 5 bases, with 14 bases lying between them. The CDR3 extends over 14 amino acids. The CDR3 here is CASSVTSSVDTQYF. The CDR3 DNA is TGTGCCAGCAGCGTGACTAGTTCCGTAGATACGCAGTATTTT.

As to this clone: Different DNA sequences within this sample yield the same CDR3. The rearrangement links TRBV7-9 to TRBJ1-1, with D uncertain. Per germline, CDR1 SEHNR and CDR2 FQNEAQ (reference sequence). This CDR3 is built from 13 residues. Trimming stripped 3 bases from V and 1 base from J, with 6 bases between. In nucleotides, the CDR3 is TGTGCCAGCAGCTTCTCAGGGAACACTGAAGCTTTCTTT. Residues: CASSFSGNTEAFF.

This clone has a single count. The J gene is TRBJ1-1, the V gene TRBV28; D uncertain. The CDR3 contains 15 residues. In germline, CDR1 is MDHEN, CDR2 SYDVKM. Trimming removed 6 bases at V and 7 bases at J, with 21 bases between. The CDR3 reads CASSLRGPPTLEAFF. The CDR3 nucleotides read TGTGCCAGCAGCCTACGCGGACCGCCTACGCTTGAAGCTTTCTTT.

This chain links TRBV13 with TRBJ1-1; weak D call: TRBD1 (6 bases). Germline CDR1 is PRHDT and CDR2 is FYEKMQ (reference sequence). The length of the CDR3 is 12 residues. The ends were cut back, 1 base at V and 7 bases at J, with 7 bases in the middle. Here the CDR3 reads CASSLVRGEAFF. The DNA of the CDR3 is TGTGCCAGCAGCTTAGTCAGGGGTGAAGCTTTCTTT. The full variable domain, in which reference TRBV13 and TRBJ1-1 provide the parts outside the CDR3, is AAGVIQSPRHLIKEKRETATLKCYPIPRHDTVYWYQQGPGQDPQFLISFYEKMQSDKGSIPDRFSAQQFSDYHSELNMSSLELGDSALYFCASSLVRGEAFFGQGTRLTVV.

The chain uses TRBV5-1 and TRBJ1-5, with TRBD1 as a possible D gene (6 bases). This CDR3 contains 13 residues. V lost 3 bases, J lost 7 bases, and 11 bases lay in between. Germline CDR1 SGHRS, CDR2 YFSETQ. CDR3: CASSWGAGQPQHF. DNA of the CDR3: TGCGCCAGCAGCTGGGGGGCAGGCCAGCCCCAGCATTTT.

The J gene is TRBJ2-7, the V gene TRBV6-1; weak D call: TRBD1 (6 bases). Germline values: CDR1 MNHNS, CDR2 SASEGT. CDR3 size: 13 residues. Trimming removed 2 bases at V and 3 bases at J, with 8 bases between. This CDR3 is CASSEWTDYEQYF. The CDR3 DNA follows: TGTGCCAGCAGTGAATGGACAGACTACGAGCAGTACTTC.

The V call is TRBV9, the J call TRBJ1-3; D perhaps matches TRBD1 (6 bases). V was clipped by 4 bases and J by 8 bases, with 22 bases between them. The CDR3 totals 16 residues. Germline V gives CDR1 SGDLS, CDR2 YYNGEE. The CDR3 nucleotides read TGTGCCAGCAGCCCTCTTGGGGGGCGAGAAGTGGACACCATATATTTT. Residues: CASSPLGGREVDTIYF.